The 26 T cell receptor beta chains presented below share a single source sample, sequenced in a study of cytomegalovirus exposure and HLA in healthy donors. The PCR made use of 60 Vbeta and 13 Jbeta primers. Generated by immunoSEQ multiplex PCR, the TCRdb table keeps only in-frame clones and is missing some. The sample holds some 180,000 clones, about three quarters seen once. Material: PBMCs. These receptors came from a woman aged 55-70 years in good health and CMV-seropositive.

The rearrangement uses TRBV19 and TRBJ2-7; 7 bases fit TRBD2. The CDR3 contains 16 residues. The trim removed 2 bases at V and 3 bases at J, leaving 10 bases unmatched. Germline values: CDR1 LNHDA, CDR2 SQIVND (reference sequence). The CDR3 loop is CASSILHGRGNYEQYF. The CDR3 nucleotides are TGTGCCAGTAGTATATTGCATGGGCGGGGGAACTACGAGCAGTACTTC.

This clone has a handful of counts. One junction end disagrees with the germline gene, perhaps due to a read error. The chain carries TRBV6-1 and TRBJ2-6; maybe TRBD1 (5 bases). The CDR3 contains 20 residues. CDR1 MNHNS and CDR2 SASEGT come from the germline V gene. The CDR3 DNA reads as TGTGCCAGCAGTGCCCTTACACCCGGGCGCCAAGGCGGTGGGGCCAACGGCCTGACTTTC. It encodes CASSALTPGRQGGGANGLTF.

This chain uses TRBV9 with TRBJ2-1; 12 bases line up with TRBD1. The CDR3 is 16 residues long. Losses at the gene ends were 4 bases for V and 6 bases for J; bases not matched to a gene: 8. Germline CDR1 and CDR2: SGDLS and YYNGEE. The CDR3 loop is CASSFWDRGRGNEQFF. As DNA, the CDR3 is TGTGCCAGCAGCTTCTGGGACAGGGGGCGCGGCAATGAGCAGTTCTTC.

V is TRBV10-3 and J is TRBJ2-7; D is undetermined. CDR3 length: 15 amino acids. CDR1 and CDR2 from the germline V gene are ENHRY and SYGVKD. V lost 10 bases to trimming and J lost 3 bases, with 22 bases between them. CDR3 sequence: CATRAPRSSIYEQYF. Written as DNA, the CDR3 is TGTGCCACCCGAGCTCCACGCTCGTCCATCTACGAGCAGTACTTC.

The chain couples TRBV7-2 to TRBJ2-7; 12 bases are a match to TRBD2. Per germline, CDR1 SGHTA and CDR2 FQGNSA. The CDR3 runs 16 residues. Germline trimming cut 5 bases from V and 6 bases from J; bases unmatched to any gene: 11. CDR3 amino acids: CASSPRRLAGVPEQYF. The CDR3 DNA sequence: TGTGCCAGCAGCCCAAGAAGACTAGCGGGAGTCCCCGAGCAGTACTTC.

This chain connects TRBV27 to TRBJ2-7; no reliable D call. Germline V gives CDR1 MNHEY, CDR2 SMNVEV (reference sequence). The length of the CDR3 is 14 residues. Trimming took off 3 bases at V and 0 bases at J, with 9 bases between the two ends. CDR3 loop: CASSFHTDSYEQYF. The CDR3 DNA is TGTGCCAGCAGTTTCCATACAGACTCCTACGAGCAGTACTTC.

The chain has TRBV5-1 and TRBJ2-6, with D tentatively TRBD1 (6 bases). V was cut by 5 bases and J by 0 bases, with 9 bases left in between. The CDR3 is made up of 15 amino acids. The germline CDR1 and CDR2 sequences are SGHRS and YFSETQ. The CDR3 sequence is CASSSGASGANVLTF. CDR3 coding DNA: TGCGCCAGCAGTTCAGGGGCCTCTGGGGCCAACGTCCTGACTTTC.

This clone was detected only once. The CDR3 DNA reads as TGTGCCAGCAGCTTAGAGGCACAACTCGAGCAGTACTTC. Translating it yields CASSLEAQLEQYF. V gene TRBV7-3 combines with J gene TRBJ2-7; no reliable D call. Germline V gives CDR1 SGHTA, CDR2 FQGTGA. The V end lost 2 bases, the J end lost 6 bases, and 11 bases lay between the germline ends. The CDR3 is made up of 13 amino acids.

Written as DNA, the CDR3 is TGTGCCAGCAGACAGGAGATTAATCAGCCCCAGCATTTT. It translates to CASRQEINQPQHF. V gene TRBV2 combines with J gene TRBJ1-5; tentative D call: TRBD1 (5 bases). The germline V gene encodes CDR1 SNHLY and CDR2 FYNNEI. The CDR3 runs 13 residues. Trimming stripped 6 bases from V and 4 bases from J, with 10 bases between.

The V call is TRBV7-3, the J call TRBJ2-5, with D tentatively TRBD1 (6 bases). The J call may be in error: the DNA end matches TRBJ2-7 better. CDR1 and CDR2 from the germline V gene are SGHTA and FQGTGA. CDR3 length: 12 amino acids. CDR3 coding DNA: TGTGCCAGCAGCTTAAACAGGGTCGAGCAGTACTTC. Translating it yields CASSLNRVEQYF.

The V call is TRBV29-1, the J call TRBJ2-7, with a tentative D call TRBD1 (6 bases). Deletions cut 7 bases from V and 0 bases from J, with 13 bases between. CDR1 and CDR2 from the germline V gene are SQVTM and ANQGSEA. This CDR3 has 13 residues. The CDR3 DNA reads TGCAGCGCGTCTACAGGGTCCTCCTACGAGCAGTACTTC. This gives the protein CSASTGSSYEQYF.

This chain uses TRBV27 with TRBJ2-5; 9 bases agree with TRBD1. J lost 5 bases, V lost 6 bases, and 4 bases had no gene match. The CDR3 totals 13 residues. Germline CDR1 and CDR2: MNHEY and SMNVEV (reference sequence). The CDR3, as DNA: TGTGCCAGCAGGACAGGGGGATACGAGACCCAGTACTTC. This encodes CASRTGGYETQYF.

This chain links TRBV7-9 with TRBJ2-5; perhaps TRBD2 as D (7 bases). The CDR3 runs to 14 residues. Trimming left V 5 bases short and J 5 bases short, with 15 bases between. Germline assignment: CDR1 SEHNR and CDR2 FQNEAQ (reference sequence). CDR3 region: CASSLVGGRETQYF. The CDR3 DNA is TGTGCCAGCAGCCTGGTGGGGGGGCGGGAGACCCAGTACTTC.

The chain has TRBV27 and TRBJ1-2; D is perhaps TRBD1 (5 bases). Germline-derived CDR1 and CDR2 are MNHEY and SMNVEV (reference sequence). Trimming cost V 6 bases and J 2 bases, with 16 bases left between them. This CDR3 is 15 amino acids long. DNA for the CDR3: TGTGCCAGCAGACCACAGGCCCGACCGAACTATGGCTACACCTTC. This sequence encodes CASRPQARPNYGYTF.

This chain connects TRBV11-2 to TRBJ2-3; possibly TRBD2 for D (6 bases). V was cut by 5 bases and J by 0 bases, with 12 bases left in between. Germline CDR1 and CDR2: SGHAT and FQNNGV. CDR3 length equals 15 residues. The CDR3 DNA sequence: TGTGCCAGCAGCAAGGGAGGTTTGAGCACAGATACGCAGTATTTT. Translation: CASSKGGLSTDTQYF.

This clone was seen only a few times. As DNA, the CDR3 is TGTGCCAGCAGTTACGAGGGACAGACGAACACTGAAGCTTTCTTT. This gives the protein CASSYEGQTNTEAFF. The rearrangement links TRBV6-6 to TRBJ1-1; 7 bases fit TRBD1. Germline V gives CDR1 MNHNY, CDR2 SVGAGI (reference sequence). This CDR3 contains 15 residues. V was clipped by 2 bases and J by 1 base; unmatched bases: 4.

The chain recombines TRBV6-4 with TRBJ2-3, with 14 bases identical to TRBD2. V trimming: 6 bases; J trimming: 4 bases; junction bases outside the gene matches: 3. The CDR3 runs to 15 residues. CDR1 MRHNA and CDR2 SNTAGT come from the germline V gene. The chain's CDR3 is CASSMTSGGADTQYF. The CDR3 DNA reads as TGTGCCAGCAGCATGACTAGCGGGGGGGCAGATACGCAGTATTTT.

V and J are TRBV4-2 and TRBJ2-4; TRBD1 aligns across 12 bases. The ends lost 4 bases at V and 12 bases at J; junction bases unmatched: 4. Germline V gives CDR1 LGHNA, CDR2 YNFKEQ. This CDR3 spans 13 amino acids. CDR3 nucleotides: TGTGCCAGCAGCCGCGGGACAGGGGGCAGTCAGTACTTC. Amino acids: CASSRGTGGSQYF.

The chain uses TRBV7-9 and TRBJ1-1; no reliable D call. Germline CDR1 SEHNR, CDR2 FQNEAQ (reference sequence). The CDR3 consists of 13 residues. Trimming pared 4 bases from V and 1 base from J, leaving 7 bases between. The CDR3 coding sequence is TGTGCCAGCAGCTATACACAGAACACTGAAGCTTTCTTT. This encodes CASSYTQNTEAFF.

The J gene is TRBJ2-5, the V gene TRBV5-6; D not certain. This CDR3 region has 14 residues. Germline V gene lookup returns CDR1 SGHDT and CDR2 YYEEEE. V lost 4 bases, J lost 3 bases, and 13 bases lay in between. DNA of the CDR3: TGTGCCAGCAGCCTCCCCAGGCCGGAAGAGACCCAGTACTTC. The encoded protein is CASSLPRPEETQYF.

The chain carries TRBV7-2 and TRBJ1-5, with D possibly matching TRBD1 (5 bases). Germline values: CDR1 SGHTA, CDR2 FQGNSA. The CDR3 totals 13 residues. Trimming left V 5 bases short and J 7 bases short, with 12 bases between. CDR3 bases: TGTGCCAGCAGCCCCCAGGGTGAACAGCCCCAGCATTTT. It encodes CASSPQGEQPQHF.

The chain combines TRBV5-4 with TRBJ1-6; D gene unclear. This CDR3 is built from 14 residues. Trimming cost V 0 bases and J 10 bases, with 11 bases left between them. From germline, CDR1 is SGHNT and CDR2 YYREEE (reference sequence). The CDR3 DNA sequence: TGTGCCAGCAGCTTGGGGAGACCGATGTCACCCCTCCACTTT. It yields the protein CASSLGRPMSPLHF.

The rearrangement joins TRBV5-1 to TRBJ2-5, with D perhaps TRBD1 (5 bases). CDR1 is SGHRS, CDR2 YFSETQ, per germline. CDR3 length equals 16 residues. Trimming stripped 1 base from V and 3 bases from J, with 16 bases between. The DNA of the CDR3 is TGCGCCAGCAGCTTGATTCCCGGCGCAGGGAAAGAGACCCAGTACTTC. Translated, it gives CASSLIPGAGKETQYF.

The chain carries TRBV2 and TRBJ2-1, with D possibly matching TRBD2 (6 bases). CDR1 and CDR2 (germline): SNHLY, FYNNEI. Trimming removed 9 bases from V and 2 bases from J, with 11 bases in between. The CDR3 is 13 residues long. CDR3 DNA: TGTGCCAGGACGGGGACTCCCTACAATGAGCAGTTCTTC. Translation gives CARTGTPYNEQFF.

This clone has only a few counts. This chain connects TRBV4-3 to TRBJ2-7, with 10 bases fitting TRBD2. J gave up 0 bases and V 1 base, and 6 bases lay outside the gene matches. The CDR3 consists of 17 residues. CDR1 and CDR2 (germline): LGHNA, YSLEER. This CDR3 is CASSQALLAGNSYEQYF. The CDR3 DNA follows: TGCGCCAGCAGCCAAGCCTTACTAGCGGGGAACTCCTACGAGCAGTACTTC.

V is TRBV9 and J is TRBJ2-2; the D gene is possibly TRBD2 (6 bases). Deletions cut 6 bases from V and 0 bases from J, with 12 bases between. CDR3 length: 15 amino acids. Germline V gives CDR1 SGDLS, CDR2 YYNGEE. Written as DNA, the CDR3 is TGTGCCAGCACCACGGGACTTTCGAACACCGGGGAGCTGTTTTTT. Translation: CASTTGLSNTGELFF.